The 20 T cell receptor beta chains given below trace back to one sample, sequenced in a study of cytomegalovirus exposure and HLA in healthy donors. It was with 60 Vbeta and 13 Jbeta primers that the PCR ran. The method was immunoSEQ multiplex PCR; TCRdb's version includes in-frame clones alone and lacks a portion of them. The data show fewer than 100,000 clones, with around 76% seen just once and about 6.6% held by the top ten. The specimen was PBMCs. These receptors came from a middle-aged man in good health and CMV-seropositive.

The rearrangement uses TRBV2 and TRBJ2-2; 8 bases line up with TRBD2. This CDR3 spans 14 amino acids. With 10 bases clipped from V and 2 bases from J, the junction kept 6 bases outside the gene matches. Germline V gene data show CDR1 as SNHLY and CDR2 as FYNNEI. CDR3 in DNA: TGTGCCATCCAGGCGGGGGGAAACACCGGGGAGCTGTTTTTT. Translation gives CAIQAGGNTGELFF. Combining the CDR3 with reference TRBV2 and TRBJ2-2 gives the whole variable domain EPEVTQTPSHQVTQMGQEVILRCVPISNHLYFYWYRQILGQKVEFLVSFYNNEISEKSEIFDDQFSVERPDGSNFTLKIRSTKLEDSAMYFCAIQAGGNTGELFFGEGSRLTVL.

V gene TRBV7-9 combines with J gene TRBJ1-5; TRBD1 matches 7 bases. The germline CDR1 and CDR2 sequences are SEHNR and FQNEAQ (reference sequence). V shed 1 base, J shed 6 bases, and the junction held 6 bases outside the gene matches. This CDR3 is built from 15 residues. The CDR3 nucleotides read TGTGCCAGCAGCTTAGGTGACAGGGTCGGTCAGCCCCAGCATTTT. It encodes CASSLGDRVGQPQHF.

The chain recombines TRBV28 with TRBJ2-3; TRBD2 agrees at 7 bases. CDR1 and CDR2 from the germline V gene are MDHEN and SYDVKM. The CDR3 has 14 amino acids. Trimming cost V 8 bases and J 0 bases; bases outside gene matches: 5. CDR3 protein: CASREAPSTDTQYF. CDR3 DNA: TGTGCCAGCCGGGAGGCGCCGAGCACAGATACGCAGTATTTT. Full variable domain (remainder filled in from reference TRBV28 and TRBJ2-3): DVKVTQSSRYLVKRTGEKVFLECVQDMDHENMFWYRQDPGLGLRLIYFSYDVKMKEKGDIPEGYSVSREKKERFSLILESASTNQTSMYLCASREAPSTDTQYFGPGTRLTVL.

This clone came up a few times. This chain links TRBV2 with TRBJ1-2, with 10 bases that match TRBD1. The J segment lost 4 bases and the V segment lost 4 bases, leaving 6 bases of the junction unmatched. Germline CDR1 SNHLY, CDR2 FYNNEI. The CDR3 is made up of 15 amino acids. The CDR3 region is CASSATTGGLYGYTF. Written as DNA, the CDR3 is TGTGCCAGCAGTGCAACGACAGGGGGCCTCTATGGCTACACCTTC.

The chain couples TRBV4-3 to TRBJ1-2; D is unclear. The CDR3 loop spans 13 amino acids. Trimming removed 0 bases from V and 3 bases from J, with 5 bases in between. CDR1 is LGHNA and CDR2 is YSLEER in the germline V gene. The CDR3 nucleotides are TGCGCCAGCAGCCAAGATCCAGACTATGGCTACACCTTC. Protein: CASSQDPDYGYTF.

The V call is TRBV6-6, the J call TRBJ1-2, with unresolved D. Trimming left V 2 bases short and J 5 bases short, with 12 bases between. The CDR3 length is 14 residues. In germline, CDR1 is MNHNY, CDR2 SVGAGI (reference sequence). CDR3 sequence reads: CASSYKAGSYGYTF. The CDR3 region has the DNA TGTGCCAGCAGTTACAAGGCGGGATCGTATGGCTACACCTTC.

This rearrangement joins TRBV6-4 to TRBJ2-3; 9 bases match TRBD1. Trimming took 5 bases from V and 4 from J; bases not matched to a gene: 4. CDR3 length: 14 residues. CDR1 is MRHNA, CDR2 SNTAGT, per germline. CDR3 sequence: CASSRDRVADTQYF. CDR3 coding DNA: TGTGCCAGCAGTAGGGACAGGGTCGCAGATACGCAGTATTTT.

This chain's CDR3 is CASSLDRVDTEAFF. DNA for the CDR3: TGCGCCAGCAGCTTGGACAGGGTGGATACTGAAGCTTTCTTT. V usage is TRBV5-1 and J usage is TRBJ1-1; D might be TRBD1 (6 bases). This CDR3 has 14 residues. CDR1 is SGHRS, CDR2 YFSETQ, per germline. With 0 bases removed from V and 5 bases from J, the gap between germline ends came to 11 bases. Complete variable domain (other parts from reference TRBV5-1 and TRBJ1-1): KAGVTQTPRYLIKTRGQQVTLSCSPISGHRSVSWYQQTPGQGLQFLFEYFSETQRNKGNFPGRFSGRQFSNSRSEMNVSTLELGDSALYLCASSLDRVDTEAFFGQGTRLTVV.

In this sample, this clone turned up a few times. The V gene is TRBV7-6, the J gene TRBJ2-3; D possibly corresponds to TRBD2 (6 bases). Trimming took 2 bases from V and 0 from J, leaving 6 bases between them. The germline CDR1 and CDR2 sequences are SGHVS and FNYEAQ. The CDR3 is 14 amino acids. The CDR3 nucleotides read TGTGCCAGCAGCTTAAGCGGGAGCACAGATACGCAGTATTTT. It specifies CASSLSGSTDTQYF.

This clone has a handful of counts. The chain has TRBV7-9 and TRBJ2-3; D possibly corresponds to TRBD2 (6 bases). The CDR3 runs 14 residues. Germline values: CDR1 SEHNR, CDR2 FQNEAQ (reference sequence). Trimming took 4 bases from V and 3 from J, leaving 11 bases between them. The CDR3 loop is CASSSPSVTDTQYF. CDR3 sequence (DNA): TGTGCCAGCAGCTCCCCTAGCGTAACAGATACGCAGTATTTT.

DNA for the CDR3: TGTGCCAGCAGAGAGACAGCGAACACTGAAGCTTTCTTT. Translating it yields CASRETANTEAFF. This chain joins TRBV28 and TRBJ1-1; perhaps TRBD1 as D (5 bases). The CDR3 is 13 amino acids. CDR1 is MDHEN, CDR2 SYDVKM, per germline. V was cut by 6 bases and J by 1 base, with 9 bases left in between.

The chain employs TRBV6-5 and TRBJ1-4; no definite D call. The germline gives CDR1 MNHEY, CDR2 SVGAGI. This CDR3 region has 15 residues. V dropped 5 bases and J dropped 0 bases, with 10 bases sitting between them. This CDR3 reads CASSHSLATNEKLFF. CDR3 in DNA: TGTGCCAGCAGTCATAGCCTTGCAACTAATGAAAAACTGTTTTTT.

The V call is TRBV18, the J call TRBJ1-2; 7 positions match TRBD1. CDR1 and CDR2 from the germline V gene are KGHSH and LQKENI. J lost 4 bases, V lost 3 bases, and 8 bases had no gene match. This CDR3 is built from 15 residues. The CDR3 here is CASSPDRVQAYGYTF. The CDR3 region has the DNA TGTGCCAGCTCACCTGACAGGGTGCAGGCCTATGGCTACACCTTC. Full variable domain (rest looked up from reference TRBV18 and TRBJ1-2): NAGVMQNPRHLVRRRGQEARLRCSPMKGHSHVYWYRQLPEEGLKFMVYLQKENIIDESGMPKERFSAEFPKEGPSILRIQQVVRGDSAAYFCASSPDRVQAYGYTFGSGTRLTVV.

This rearrangement joins TRBV2 to TRBJ2-3; TRBD2 agrees at 11 bases. The germline CDR1 and CDR2 sequences are SNHLY and FYNNEI. V was clipped by 0 bases and J by 5 bases; unmatched bases: 4. The CDR3 loop spans 16 amino acids. CDR3 region: CASSEAEGLAGDTQYF. In DNA form, the CDR3 reads TGTGCCAGCAGTGAAGCTGAAGGACTAGCGGGAGATACGCAGTATTTT.

This chain links TRBV4-1 with TRBJ1-2; D not certain. V lost 3 bases and J 8 bases, leaving 22 bases between the germline ends. The CDR3 loop spans 16 amino acids. Germline V gene sequence: CDR1 MGHRA, CDR2 YSYEKL. The CDR3 is CASSQGPLGLPWGYTF. DNA for the CDR3: TGCGCCAGCAGCCAGGGCCCTCTTGGGCTACCTTGGGGCTACACCTTC.

The chain combines TRBV28 with TRBJ2-1, with TRBD2 identical over 11 bases. The CDR3 totals 15 residues. V lost 5 bases to trimming and J lost 4 bases; unmatched junction nucleotides: 4. Germline-derived CDR1 and CDR2 are MDHEN and SYDVKM. CDR3 sequence reads: CASSISGRGYNEQFF. The CDR3 DNA reads TGTGCCAGCAGTATTAGCGGGAGGGGGTACAATGAGCAGTTCTTC.

The rearrangement joins TRBV2 to TRBJ1-3; 7 bases fit TRBD1. Looked up from germline, CDR1 is SNHLY and CDR2 is FYNNEI. Unmatched junction bases numbered 3, after V lost 7 bases and J lost 0 bases. The CDR3 length is 14 residues. The CDR3 spells CASTGDSSGNTIYF. The CDR3 DNA follows: TGTGCCAGCACCGGGGACAGCTCTGGAAACACCATATATTTT.

The count of this clone is one. This chain connects TRBV6-5 to TRBJ2-5, with D unresolved. Trimming cost V 5 bases and J 3 bases, with 13 bases left between them. This CDR3 spans 14 amino acids. CDR1 MNHEY and CDR2 SVGAGI come from the germline V gene. CDR3 sequence reads: CASSEWASEETQYF. For the CDR3, the DNA is TGTGCCAGCAGTGAATGGGCGTCGGAAGAGACCCAGTACTTC.

This clone was recorded a few times. The chain links TRBV7-8 to TRBJ1-5; no clear D. V gave up 5 bases and J gave up 0 bases, with 11 bases separating them. Germline CDR1 SGHVS, CDR2 FQNEAQ. The CDR3 length is 15 residues. The CDR3: CASSPTVNSNQPQHF. In DNA form, the CDR3 reads TGTGCCAGCAGCCCAACAGTAAATAGCAATCAGCCCCAGCATTTT.

This clone was detected only a few times. The V and J genes are TRBV6-5 and TRBJ1-2; unclear D gene. Deletions cut 6 bases from V and 0 bases from J, with 8 bases between. Looked up from germline, CDR1 is MNHEY and CDR2 is SVGAGI. The CDR3 loop spans 13 amino acids. The CDR3 DNA reads as TGTGCCAGCAGGTCGGACTCTAACTATGGCTACACCTTC. Protein: CASRSDSNYGYTF.